This T cell receptor (beta chain) was captured in a study of blood T cell repertoires in COVID-19. Measured with immunoSEQ multiplex PCR; TCRdb has only the in-frame clones, and not every one. The data show 200,000 or so clones, 75% to 90% seen once. V shed 2 bases, J shed 4 bases, and the junction held 14 bases outside the gene matches. The CDR3 runs 19 residues. Germline V gene sequence: CDR1 SGHRS, CDR2 YFSETQ. V gene TRBV5-1 combines with J gene TRBJ2-1; 11 nucleotides agree with TRBD2. This receptor was taken from a human donor in a cohort sampled during active COVID-19. The specimen was peripheral blood. CDR3 DNA sequence: TGCGCCAGCAGCTTCTCAGGGGAAAAGACTAGCGGGGTATACAATGAGCAGTTCTTC. Amino acids: CASSFSGEKTSGVYNEQFF.